This TCR beta chain was captured in a study of blood T cell repertoires in COVID-19. Study information: The samples span acute and convalescent COVID-19 from the United States, Italy and Spain. T cells, B-cell-depleted T cells, or PBMCs supplied cDNA or gDNA.

The CDR3 has 13 amino acids. CDR1 and CDR2 from the germline V gene are MGHDK and SYGVNS. V lost 7 bases to trimming and J lost 10 bases, with 14 bases between them. Authors' analysis steps: Estimates of nucleated cell counts were drawn from the amplification of reference gene primers. This table comes from immunoSEQ multiplex PCR, and its TCRdb copy is limited to in-frame clones, with some not included. Clone size and V and J calls were adopted from that table, with D and trimming inferred from the DNA. Of 300,000 to 350,000 clones detected, about 86% appear once; the ten largest clones hold around 3%.

The chain carries TRBV25-1 and TRBJ1-6; D might be TRBD1 (5 bases). The origin of this receptor is a young man with active or convalescent COVID-19. The specimen sequenced was peripheral blood. The CDR3 loop reads CASMQGSSSPLHF. CDR3 DNA sequence: TGTGCCAGCATGCAGGGAAGTAGCTCACCCCTCCACTTT. Filled out from reference TRBV25-1 and TRBJ1-6, the complete variable domain reads EADIYQTPRYLVIGTGKKITLECSQTMGHDKMYWYQQDPGMELHLIHYSYGVNSTEKGDLSSESTVSRIRTEHFPLTLESARPSHTSQYLCASMQGSSSPLHFGNGTRLTVT.